This T cell receptor (beta chain) was profiled in a study of cytomegalovirus exposure and HLA in healthy donors. Study-wide results and limits: The investigators catalogued 150 to 200 TCR beta chains as cytomegalovirus-associated. Presence/absence analyses rested on an assumption that sequencing depth was roughly uniform across donors.

Primers included in the PCR were 60 Vbeta and 13 Jbeta primers. The authors' processing: Tens of millions of unique TCR beta chains, around 10 million of them shared, were counted by a later analysis. The table came from immunoSEQ multiplex PCR; TCRdb's copy has only in-frame clones and leaves some out. Clone size and the V and J calls come from that table; the DNA yielded D and trimming. The table has approximately 140,000 clones, about four fifths seen once. V shed 5 bases and J 1 base; nucleotides not matched to a gene: 0. CDR1 and CDR2 from the germline V gene are MDHEN and SYDVKM. The CDR3 contains 14 residues. About this clone: The antigen is unknown. Other DNA sequences in this sample translate to the same CDR3.

The V and J genes are TRBV28 and TRBJ2-5; 11 bases agree with TRBD2. The specimen sequenced was PBMCs. This TCR was sampled from a middle-aged man in good health and CMV-seropositive. This CDR3 reads CASSTSGSQETQYF. As DNA, the CDR3 is TGTGCCAGCAGTACTAGCGGGAGCCAAGAGACCCAGTACTTC.